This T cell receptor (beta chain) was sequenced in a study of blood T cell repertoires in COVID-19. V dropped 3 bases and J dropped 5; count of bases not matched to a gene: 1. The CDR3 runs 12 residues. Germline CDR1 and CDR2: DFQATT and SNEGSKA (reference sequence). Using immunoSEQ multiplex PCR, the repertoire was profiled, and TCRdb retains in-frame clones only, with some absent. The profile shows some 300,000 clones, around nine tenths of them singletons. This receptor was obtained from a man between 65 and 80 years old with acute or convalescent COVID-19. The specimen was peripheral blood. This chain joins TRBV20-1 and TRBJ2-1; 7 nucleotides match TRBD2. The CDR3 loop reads CSASAGDNEQFF. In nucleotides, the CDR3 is TGCAGTGCTAGTGCGGGGGACAATGAGCAGTTCTTC.